Listed below are T cell receptor beta chains from one sample, sequenced in a study of blood T cell repertoires in COVID-19. Profiled with immunoSEQ multiplex PCR; TCRdb holds only in-frame clones, not every one. The sample has approximately 250,000 clones, just under 85% seen once. Sequences were obtained from PBMCs or T cells enriched from blood (not recorded which). The receptors originated from a man aged 35 to 55 who had recovered from COVID-19. CDR3s include the opening cysteine and the closing phenylalanine or tryptophan. D genes are given only for firm matches. The size entry is marked missing in some rows and otherwise reads once, few, many or a size class.

J,size,V,D,CDR3,DNA
TRBJ1-3,many,TRBV5-1,-,CASSLVPSSGNTIYF,TGCGCCAGCAGCTTGGTTCCCAGCTCTGGAAACACCATATATTTT
TRBJ2-5,few,TRBV28,-,CASSLSWRGRTETQYF,TGTGCCAGCAGTTTATCGTGGAGGGGGCGGACGGAGACCCAGTACTTC
TRBJ1-3,-,TRBV3-1/TRBV3-2,-,CASSQDLVERNTIYF,TGTGCCAGCAGCCAAGACCTTGTAGAGAGAAACACCATATATTTT
TRBJ1-3,-,TRBV7-8,-,CASSWSPGSYTIYF,TGTGCCAGCAGCTGGTCGCCAGGGTCGTACACCATATATTTT
TRBJ1-2,-,TRBV28,-,CASGGSFNYGYTF,TGTGCCAGCGGGGGCAGCTTTAACTATGGCTACACCTTC
TRBJ2-3,-,TRBV27,-,CASRWQRGTDTQYF,TGTGCCAGCCGTTGGCAGAGGGGCACAGATACGCAGTATTTT
TRBJ1-4,few,TRBV2,-,CASSGAGKEKLFF,TGTGCCAGCAGTGGGGCAGGGAAGGAAAAACTGTTTTTT
TRBJ1-4,-,TRBV5-1,-,CASSLDNGQAELFF,TGCGCCAGCAGCTTGGATAATGGACAAGCTGAACTGTTTTTT
TRBJ2-7,-,TRBV3-1/TRBV3-2,-,CASSQIPSQGYEQYF,TGTGCCAGCAGCCAGATCCCCTCGCAGGGGTACGAGCAGTACTTC
TRBJ1-1,-,TRBV28,-,CASSGADLSEEYTEAFF,TGTGCCAGCAGCGGAGCCGACTTGTCGGAGGAGTACACTGAAGCTTTCTTT
TRBJ1-2,-,TRBV28,-,CASSLNTDYGYTF,TGTGCCAGCAGTTTAAACACAGACTATGGCTACACCTTC
TRBJ2-3,-,TRBV5-6,TRBD1,CASSARTGSTDTQYF,TGTGCCAGCAGCGCCCGGACAGGGAGCACAGATACGCAGTATTTT
TRBJ2-7,-,TRBV3-1/TRBV3-2,-,CASSQDWGGPLYEQYF,TGTGCCAGCAGCCAAGATTGGGGGGGCCCCCTCTACGAGCAGTACTTC
TRBJ2-1,once,TRBV4-1,TRBD2,CASSQGGRVNEQFF,TGCGCCAGCAGCCAAGGGGGGAGGGTGAATGAGCAGTTCTTC
TRBJ2-1,-,TRBV7-3,TRBD2,CASSPGTSGYNEQFF,TGTGCCAGCAGCCCAGGGACTAGCGGATACAATGAGCAGTTCTTC
TRBJ1-1,-,TRBV5-1,-,CASTQGQRNTEAFF,TGCGCCAGCACCCAGGGGCAGCGAAACACTGAAGCTTTCTTT
TRBJ2-7,-,TRBV3-1/TRBV3-2,-,CASSQDLGSSSYEQYF,TGTGCCAGCAGCCAAGATTTGGGCAGTTCCTCCTACGAGCAGTACTTC
TRBJ2-4,-,TRBV5-4,TRBD1,CASSPADGAGGNIQYF,TGTGCCAGCAGCCCGGCAGACGGGGCAGGGGGAAACATTCAGTACTTC
TRBJ1-1,-,TRBV9,-,CASSVDPDLNTEAFF,TGTGCCAGCAGCGTAGATCCAGACTTGAACACTGAAGCTTTCTTT
TRBJ2-5,-,TRBV3-1/TRBV3-2,-,CASSQVGGGGAPQYF,TGTGCCAGCAGCCAAGTTGGGGGCGGGGGAGCTCCCCAGTACTTC
TRBJ2-6,-,TRBV25-1,-,CASSSGANVLTF,TGTGCCAGCAGCTCCGGGGCCAACGTCCTGACTTTC
TRBJ1-6,-,TRBV9,-,CASSVASGDSYNSPLHF,TGTGCCAGCAGCGTAGCTTCCGGGGACTCCTATAATTCACCCCTCCACTTT
TRBJ1-5,-,TRBV16,TRBD1,CASSRTGTGNQPQHF,TGTGCCAGCAGCCGCACAGGGACAGGGAATCAGCCCCAGCATTTT
TRBJ1-2,-,TRBV20-1,-,CMAQGNYGYTF,TGCATGGCTCAGGGAAACTATGGCTACACCTTC
TRBJ2-3,-,TRBV19,TRBD2,CASRHSGTDTQYF,TGTGCCAGTAGGCATAGCGGGACGGATACGCAGTATTTT
TRBJ2-5,-,TRBV3-1/TRBV3-2,-,CASSQVGGVATQYF,TGTGCCAGCAGCCAAGTTGGCGGGGTGGCGACCCAGTACTTC
TRBJ1-5,-,TRBV2,-,CASSGSQQDQPQHF,TGTGCCAGCAGTGGAAGCCAGCAGGATCAGCCCCAGCATTTT
TRBJ2-7,-,TRBV28,-,CASSLTSYEQYF,TGTGCCAGCAGTTTAACATCCTACGAGCAGTACTTC
TRBJ2-5,once,TRBV5-4,TRBD2,CASSTTSGSRETQYF,TGTGCCAGCAGCACCACTAGCGGGAGTAGAGAGACCCAGTACTTC
TRBJ1-2,once,TRBV6-5,TRBD1,CASRAGQLDRYTF,TGTGCCAGCAGGGCGGGACAGCTTGATCGCTACACCTTC
TRBJ2-7,few,TRBV3-1/TRBV3-2,TRBD2,CASSTGGAHYEQYF,TGTGCCAGCAGCACGGGGGGGGCACACTACGAGCAGTACTTC
TRBJ2-5,few,TRBV5-1,-,CASSWSSETQYF,TGCGCCAGCAGCTGGAGTAGCGAGACCCAGTACTTC
TRBJ1-6,few,TRBV19,-,CASSIGQRNSPLHF,TGTGCCAGTAGTATCGGGCAGCGGAATTCACCCCTCCACTTT
TRBJ1-2,-,TRBV6-6,-,CASSRDRSDYGYTF,TGTGCCAGCAGTCGAGACAGATCTGACTATGGCTACACCTTC
TRBJ1-1,few,TRBV7-9,-,CASTPPRVNTEAFF,TGTGCCAGCACCCCACCGAGGGTGAACACTGAAGCTTTCTTT
TRBJ1-1,-,TRBV4-2,TRBD1,CASLIADRDDTEAFF,TGTGCCAGCCTGATCGCGGACAGGGATGACACTGAAGCTTTCTTT
TRBJ2-7,-,TRBV5-4,TRBD2,CASSFGTSGRAVSGEQYF,TGTGCCAGCAGCTTCGGGACTAGCGGGAGGGCCGTCTCAGGCGAGCAGTACTTC
TRBJ1-1,-,TRBV3-1/TRBV3-2,-,CASSLRDTEAFF,TGTGCCAGCAGCCTCCGGGACACTGAAGCTTTCTTT
TRBJ2-7,-,TRBV5-1,-,CASSFAETYEQYF,TGCGCCAGCAGCTTCGCCGAGACCTACGAGCAGTACTTC
TRBJ2-7,-,TRBV18,TRBD1,CASSPEQGQSSYEQYF,TGTGCCAGCTCACCTGAACAGGGACAGTCCTCCTACGAGCAGTACTTC